This passage covers 30 T cell receptor beta chains from one sample sequenced in a study of blood T cells in healthy people across ages. Then a second PCR, running about 7 to 11 cycles, was carried out with a sample-barcoded 5' primer and a J-beta primer mix. TCRdb independently ran MiXCR on the 5' RACE reads; one entry per CDR3 protein. The table lists around 750,000 distinct CDR3 sequences, approximately 53% of them singletons, with roughly 37% in the top ten. The sample was blood. The receptors were gathered from an elderly man in good health.

The chain uses TRBV30 and TRBJ1-2, with a weak D call TRBD1 (6 bases). Germline CDR1 and CDR2: GTSNPN and SVGIG (reference sequence). This CDR3 is 13 amino acids long. V lost 4 bases to trimming and J lost 5 bases, with 14 bases between them. In DNA, the CDR3 is TGTGCCTGGAAACCACGGGACACATATGGCTACACCTTC. It codes for CAWKPRDTYGYTF. The full variable domain, in which reference TRBV30 and TRBJ1-2 provide the parts outside the CDR3, is SQTIHQWPATLVQPVGSPLSLECTVEGTSNPNLYWYRQAAGRGLQLLFYSVGIGQISSEVPQNLSASRPQDRQFILSSKKLLLSDSGFYLCAWKPRDTYGYTFGSGTRLTVV.

The chain couples TRBV12-3 or TRBV12-4 to TRBJ1-5; no clear D. CDR3 size: 13 residues. The germline V and J ends were trimmed by 3 bases and 3 bases, with 6 bases remaining between them. CDR3 sequence (DNA): TGTGCCAGCAGTTTCTCAATCAATCAGCCCCAGCATTTT. Residues: CASSFSINQPQHF.

V gene TRBV5-1 combines with J gene TRBJ2-5, with no clear D. This CDR3 has 16 amino acids. V was trimmed by 0 bases and J by 5 bases, leaving 17 bases between them. The germline CDR1 and CDR2 sequences are SGHRS and YFSETQ. The CDR3 DNA reads TGCGCCAGCAGCTTGGCGACCCCTTCAGGCGTGGAGACCCAGTACTTC. The encoded protein is CASSLATPSGVETQYF.

This clonotype was recorded a few times. The chain combines TRBV29-1 with TRBJ2-7; 10 bases are shared with TRBD1. The CDR3 runs 15 residues. Germline V gives CDR1 SQVTM, CDR2 ANQGSEA. The J segment lost 0 bases and the V segment lost 7 bases, leaving 9 bases of the junction unmatched. The CDR3 reads CSAVGQGDFSYEQYF. The CDR3 region has the DNA TGCAGCGCCGTTGGACAGGGGGATTTCTCCTACGAGCAGTACTTC.

This clonotype was seen only once. This chain links TRBV6-5 with TRBJ1-1; a weak D match, TRBD1 (6 bases). The germline V and J ends were trimmed by 2 bases and 5 bases, with 12 bases remaining between them. This CDR3 contains 14 residues. Germline assignment: CDR1 MNHEY and CDR2 SVGAGI. The CDR3, as DNA: TGTGCCAGCAGTTACCACGGGGGGGCTACTGAAGCTTTCTTT. Its protein is CASSYHGGATEAFF.

This clonotype has only one observation. CDR3 protein: CAISSGTEAFF. Written as DNA, the CDR3 is TGTGCCATCTCAAGTGGCACTGAAGCTTTCTTT. The genes are TRBV10-3 and TRBJ1-1, with unresolved D. CDR1 and CDR2 (germline): ENHRY, SYGVKD. Trimming removed 8 bases from V and 4 bases from J, with 8 bases in between. This CDR3 has 11 amino acids.

The V and J genes are TRBV3-1 and TRBJ2-1; 9 positions agree with TRBD2. Matching the DNA end better, TRBJ2-7 makes the J call doubtful. The germline CDR1 and CDR2 sequences are LGHDT and YNNKEL (reference sequence). This CDR3 is 17 amino acids long. CDR3 nucleotide sequence: TGTGCCAGCAGCCAAGCTGCGAGCGGGAGGCGCTACAATGAGCAGTACTTC. Encoded protein: CASSQAASGRRYNEQYF.

This clonotype has just one count. The chain uses TRBV5-1 and TRBJ2-1, with TRBD2 identical over 15 bases. The CDR3 covers 18 residues. CDR1 and CDR2 (germline): SGHRS, YFSETQ. V shed 4 bases, J shed 8 bases, and the junction held 13 bases outside the gene matches. CDR3 sequence reads: CASSPGLAGGGTLDEQFF. The CDR3 coding sequence is TGCGCCAGCAGCCCGGGACTAGCGGGAGGTGGGACGCTCGATGAGCAGTTCTTC.

This clonotype showed up just a few times. The CDR3 nucleotides read TGTGCCAGCAGCGACCCTCGGGAATACAGATACGCGTATTTT. It codes for CASSDPREYRYAYF. V usage is TRBV28 and J usage is TRBJ2-3, with TRBD2 as a possible D gene (5 bases). Deletions cut 6 bases from V and 14 bases from J, with 24 bases between. This CDR3 has 14 amino acids. The germline CDR1 and CDR2 sequences are MDHEN and SYDVKM.

CDR3 amino acids: CASSEGRGSTNEKLFF. As DNA, the CDR3 is TGTGCCAGCAGTGAAGGACGAGGTTCAACTAATGAAAAACTGTTTTTT. The gene calls are TRBV2 and TRBJ1-4, with unresolved D. The CDR3 covers 16 residues. Germline V gives CDR1 SNHLY, CDR2 FYNNEI. V gave up 1 base and J gave up 0 bases, with 9 bases separating them.

Only a few counts were recorded for this clonotype. J is TRBJ2-1 and V is TRBV29-1, with D possibly matching TRBD2 (7 bases). The V gene's germline CDR1 is SQVTM and CDR2 ANQGSEA. V shed 3 bases and J shed 9 bases, with 21 bases lying between them. CDR3 length: 15 amino acids. The CDR3 protein is CSVDRGNGREIEQFF. The CDR3 nucleotides are TGCAGCGTTGACAGGGGTAACGGGCGGGAGATTGAGCAGTTCTTC.

The V call is TRBV12-3 or TRBV12-4, the J call TRBJ2-1; D tentatively reads TRBD1 or TRBD2 (5 bases each). Trimming removed 8 bases at V and 3 bases at J, with 20 bases between. The CDR3 runs to 16 residues. The CDR3 sequence: CASGLTLGARYNEQFF. DNA of the CDR3: TGTGCCAGCGGGCTGACACTAGGGGCCCGCTACAATGAGCAGTTCTTC.

This clonotype was observed once. The chain couples TRBV11-2 to TRBJ2-2, with D tentatively TRBD1 (5 bases). The CDR3 is 14 amino acids. Germline assignment: CDR1 SGHAT and CDR2 FQNNGV. Trimming took off 3 bases at V and 3 bases at J, with 8 bases between the two ends. CDR3 in DNA: TGTGCCAGCAGCTTGCAGGGATACACCGGGGAGCTGTTTTTT. Its translation: CASSLQGYTGELFF.

This clonotype has more than one count but fewer than ten. The rearrangement links TRBV29-1 to TRBJ1-2; D gene ambiguous. The V and J ends lost 2 bases and 7 bases respectively, with 8 bases between them. This CDR3 is built from 11 residues. Germline V gives CDR1 SQVTM, CDR2 ANQGSEA. The CDR3 here is CSVERTPGYTF. The DNA of the CDR3 is TGCAGCGTTGAAAGGACTCCTGGCTACACCTTC.

This clonotype was seen repeatedly, ten times or more. The chain couples TRBV10-1 to TRBJ2-1, with 8 bases matching TRBD2. The junction had 7 bases not matched to a gene; V was cut back by 4 bases and J by 8 bases. CDR3 size: 14 residues. Germline CDR1 reads WNHNN; CDR2 reads SYGVQD (reference sequence). As DNA, the CDR3 is TGCGCCAGCAGTGTGTCAGGGACTAGAGATGAGCAGTTCTTC. This encodes CASSVSGTRDEQFF.

This clonotype has more than one count but fewer than ten. The V gene is TRBV29-1, the J gene TRBJ2-7; D perhaps matches TRBD2 (7 bases). With 1 base removed from V and 6 bases from J, the gap between germline ends came to 16 bases. CDR1 and CDR2 from the germline V gene are SQVTM and ANQGSEA. The length of the CDR3 is 14 residues. Written as DNA, the CDR3 is TGCAGCGTTGAAGGGGAGGGGTTAGGGGGCGAGCAGTACTTC. This encodes CSVEGEGLGGEQYF.

This clonotype has more than one count but fewer than ten. The chain links TRBV20-1 to TRBJ2-1; 9 bases match TRBD2. The CDR3 is 17 residues long. Per germline, CDR1 DFQATT and CDR2 SNEGSKA (reference sequence). V was clipped by 3 bases and J by 4 bases; unmatched bases: 13. This CDR3 is CSASGLAPRGGYNEQFF. CDR3 sequence (DNA): TGCAGTGCTAGCGGACTAGCGCCCCGAGGGGGATACAATGAGCAGTTCTTC.

The chain joins TRBV20-1 to TRBJ2-1; D is possibly TRBD2 (6 bases). Per germline, CDR1 DFQATT and CDR2 SNEGSKA (reference sequence). V was cut by 4 bases and J by 7 bases, with 17 bases left in between. The CDR3 has 14 residues. CDR3 in amino acids: CSANHLTRRNEQFF. Written as DNA, the CDR3 is TGCAGTGCTAACCATTTGACTAGAAGGAATGAGCAGTTCTTC.

This chain uses TRBV29-1 with TRBJ2-5; tentatively, D is TRBD1 or TRBD2 (5 bases each). The CDR3 is made up of 12 amino acids. Germline V CDR1 and CDR2: SQVTM, ANQGSEA. Trimming left V 7 bases short and J 2 bases short, with 11 bases between. The CDR3 region has the DNA TGCAGCGCCTGGGACGGTCAAGAGACCCAGTACTTC. It specifies CSAWDGQETQYF.

The CDR3 DNA reads as TGTGCCAGCAGTGAGCCCGGGACAGCCTACGAGCAGTACTTC. This gives the protein CASSEPGTAYEQYF. The J gene is TRBJ2-7, the V gene TRBV25-1; 7 positions agree with TRBD1. CDR3 length: 14 amino acids. Germline CDR1 MGHDK, CDR2 SYGVNS. The ends lost 3 bases at V and 2 bases at J; junction bases unmatched: 4.

The V call is TRBV12-3 or TRBV12-4, the J call TRBJ2-1; 8 nucleotides align to TRBD2. The end of the DNA aligns better with TRBJ2-7, so the J call may be wrong. The CDR3 length is 15 residues. The CDR3, as DNA: TGTGCCAGCAATACAGCGGGAGTCTCCTACAATGAGCAGTACTTC. Protein sequence: CASNTAGVSYNEQYF.

As regards this clonotype: Sequence at one end of the junction differs from germline and may be a read error. The chain has TRBV7-2 and TRBJ2-1, with a tentative D call TRBD1 (5 bases). This CDR3 is built from 15 residues. CDR1 and CDR2 from the germline V gene are SGHTA and FQGNSA. CDR3 region: CASSPTRQQYNEEFF. CDR3 coding DNA: TGTGCCAGCAGCCCCACCCGACAGCAATACAATGAGGAGTTCTTC.

The chain combines TRBV12-3 or TRBV12-4 with TRBJ1-2, with D uncertain. Between the trimmed V and J ends, which lost 8 bases and 8 bases, there was a span of 12 bases. CDR3 length: 11 residues. The CDR3 here is CASGSFYGYTF. The CDR3 region has the DNA TGTGCCAGCGGGTCCTTTTACGGCTACACCTTC.

The chain combines TRBV6-6 with TRBJ2-1; 7 bases map to TRBD1. The length of the CDR3 is 13 residues. After removal of 6 bases from V and 7 bases from J, the junction contained 6 bases not matched to a gene. The germline CDR1 and CDR2 sequences are MNHNY and SVGAGI (reference sequence). As DNA, the CDR3 is TGTGCCAGCAGGACAGGGTTACGGAATGAGCAGTTCTTC. This codes for CASRTGLRNEQFF.

The J gene is TRBJ2-1, the V gene TRBV7-6, with D perhaps matching TRBD2 (5 bases). The germline CDR1 and CDR2 sequences are SGHVS and FNYEAQ. The germline V and J ends were trimmed by 5 bases and 0 bases, with 17 bases remaining between them. CDR3 length: 17 amino acids. DNA of the CDR3: TGTGCCAGCAGCCTGGCGGCCGGGGTTAGCTCCTACAATGAGCAGTTCTTC. Translation gives CASSLAAGVSSYNEQFF. Based on the CDR3 plus reference TRBV7-6 and TRBJ2-1, the full variable domain is GAGVSQSPRYKVTKRGQDVALRCDPISGHVSLYWYRQALGQGPEFLTYFNYEAQQDKSGLPNDRFSAERPEGSISTLTIQRTEQRDSAMYRCASSLAAGVSSYNEQFFGPGTRLTVL.

The chain links TRBV4-2 to TRBJ2-1, with TRBD2 matching 12 bases. Per the germline V gene, CDR1 is LGHNA and CDR2 is YNFKEQ. V dropped 0 bases and J dropped 0; count of bases not matched to a gene: 6. The CDR3 is 19 residues long. As DNA, the CDR3 is TGTGCCAGCAGCCAAGACTGGACTAGCGGGATGAGCTCCTACAATGAGCAGTTCTTC. Protein: CASSQDWTSGMSSYNEQFF.

This clonotype was recorded a few times. This chain uses TRBV5-6 with TRBJ2-5; 10 positions agree with TRBD1. This CDR3 is 16 amino acids long. V dropped 4 bases and J dropped 2; count of bases not matched to a gene: 8. Germline V gene sequence: CDR1 SGHDT, CDR2 YYEEEE. CDR3 nucleotides: TGTGCCAGCAGCGAGACAGGGGGCCTCCCACAAGAGACCCAGTACTTC. Its translation is CASSETGGLPQETQYF.

This clonotype came up once. The chain carries TRBV9 and TRBJ2-5; possibly TRBD1 or TRBD2 for D (5 bases each). This CDR3 spans 14 amino acids. The V end was cut by 6 bases, the J end by 8 bases, with 20 bases between. Germline V gives CDR1 SGDLS, CDR2 YYNGEE. The CDR3 DNA is TGTGCCAGCACCAGCCCCGGACGGGGCGGCACCCAGTACTTC. Its translation is CASTSPGRGGTQYF.

The J gene is TRBJ2-4, the V gene TRBV20-1; D ambiguous. Gene TRBJ2-7 matches the end of the DNA better, so the J call may be wrong. The CDR3 has 14 amino acids. CDR1 is DFQATT, CDR2 SNEGSKA, per germline (reference sequence). The CDR3 DNA reads as TGCAGTGCTAGAGTAAGGAACACTCTCTACGAGCAGTACTTC. It encodes CSARVRNTLYEQYF.

In this sample, this clonotype turned up a few times. The rearrangement joins TRBV5-1 to TRBJ2-5; TRBD1 matches at 7 bases. Unmatched junction bases numbered 2, after V lost 1 base and J lost 5 bases. The CDR3 totals 13 residues. Germline CDR1 reads SGHRS; CDR2 reads YFSETQ. The chain's CDR3 is CASSLTGEETQYF. Here the CDR3 DNA reads TGCGCCAGCAGCTTGACAGGGGAGGAGACCCAGTACTTC. The full variable domain, its missing parts supplied by reference TRBV5-1 and TRBJ2-5, is KAGVTQTPRYLIKTRGQQVTLSCSPISGHRSVSWYQQTPGQGLQFLFEYFSETQRNKGNFPGRFSGRQFSNSRSEMNVSTLELGDSALYLCASSLTGEETQYFGPGTRLLVL.